Given below is one TCR beta chain in context. The data stem from a study of OX40 agonist ivuxolimab in advanced cancers. Using immunoSEQ multiplex PCR, the repertoire was profiled, and TCRdb retains in-frame clones only, with some absent. The repertoire holds 56,000 or so clones, with roughly 85% as singletons. CDR3 length: 12 amino acids. Germline CDR1 is MDHEN and CDR2 is SYDVKM. V lost 10 bases and J 1 base, leaving 10 bases between the germline ends. The chain employs TRBV28 and TRBJ1-1; possible D gene TRBD1, 6 bases. Here the sequenced sample was CD4+ or CD8+ T cells sorted from blood, taken in a trial of the OX40 agonist ivuxolimab. This clonotype was obtained from an adult with an advanced solid tumor such as melanoma, head and neck, liver or kidney cancer. The chain's CDR3 is CATLTGNTEAFF. The DNA of the CDR3 is TGTGCCACCTTGACAGGGAACACTGAAGCTTTCTTT. Full variable domain (outside the CDR3, taken from reference TRBV28 and TRBJ1-1): DVKVTQSSRYLVKRTGEKVFLECVQDMDHENMFWYRQDPGLGLRLIYFSYDVKMKEKGDIPEGYSVSREKKERFSLILESASTNQTSMYLCATLTGNTEAFFGQGTRLTVV.